This T cell receptor beta chain appears in the sequencing data of a study of blood T cell repertoires in COVID-19. Sequenced by immunoSEQ multiplex PCR; TCRdb stores in-frame clones only, minus some. Among 80,000 to 95,000 clones, roughly 88% were seen once, and the ten largest hold 25% to 30%. The germline V and J ends were trimmed by 5 bases and 1 base, with 8 bases remaining between them. The CDR3 runs 13 residues. Regarding this clone: The sample has other DNA sequences that encode this CDR3 too.

The rearrangement joins TRBV12-3 or TRBV12-4 to TRBJ1-1, with D perhaps TRBD1 (6 bases). The sequenced material came from peripheral blood. This clonotype was sampled from a man aged 50 or older with active or convalescent COVID-19. CDR3 coding DNA: TGTGCCAGCAGTCTACAGGGGAACACTGAAGCTTTCTTT. Translated, it gives CASSLQGNTEAFF.